A single sample is the source of the 28 T cell receptor beta chains below, sequenced in a study of CD8 T cells in Susac syndrome. Random hexamers were used to reverse transcribe an amount of roughly 0.45 to 1 ug RNA. TCRdb redid the calling of the immunoSEQ multiplex PCR reads with MiXCR, one entry per CDR3 protein. The sample has under 200,000 distinct CDR3 sequences, approximately 96% seen once. The material sequenced was CD8+ T cells from PBMCs. These receptors were taken from a human donor with multiple sclerosis.

The V and J genes are TRBV3-1 and TRBJ1-5; TRBD1 is a possible D gene (6 bases). The CDR3 has 14 residues. Looked up from germline, CDR1 is LGHDT and CDR2 is YNNKEL (reference sequence). The ends were cut back, 4 bases at V and 5 bases at J, with 12 bases in the middle. The CDR3 here is CASSLGGPDQPQHF. The CDR3 region has the DNA TGTGCCAGCAGCCTGGGGGGGCCGGATCAGCCCCAGCATTTT.

The gene calls are TRBV28 and TRBJ1-2, with D possibly matching TRBD1 (6 bases). Germline values: CDR1 MDHEN, CDR2 SYDVKM. CDR3 length: 14 residues. The V end was cut by 5 bases, the J end by 6 bases, with 16 bases between. This CDR3 is CASSTNRDSDGYTF. The CDR3 DNA follows: TGTGCCAGCAGTACTAACAGGGATAGCGATGGCTACACCTTC.

This chain connects TRBV11-2 to TRBJ2-3, with TRBD2 matching over 7 bases. With 6 bases clipped from V and 7 bases from J, the junction kept 13 bases outside the gene matches. Germline CDR1 SGHAT, CDR2 FQNNGV. CDR3 length: 15 residues. The CDR3 region is CASSPEGRAGYTQYF. The CDR3 nucleotides read TGTGCCAGCAGTCCTGAGGGGAGGGCCGGTTATACGCAGTATTTT.

This chain connects TRBV5-1 to TRBJ2-7, with D perhaps TRBD2 (5 bases). The CDR3 extends over 13 amino acids. CDR1 is SGHRS, CDR2 YFSETQ, per germline. V was pared by 3 bases and J by 3 bases, with 10 bases between. The CDR3 spells CASSYSVDYEQYF. The CDR3 bases are TGCGCCAGCAGCTATAGCGTAGACTACGAGCAGTACTTC.

The chain has TRBV29-1 and TRBJ2-7, with 9 positions matching TRBD1. In germline, CDR1 is SQVTM, CDR2 ANQGSEA. Trimming removed 6 bases from V and 0 bases from J; junction bases left unmatched: 12. The CDR3 is 16 amino acids. CDR3 bases: TGCAGCGTCATCCTCCGGGACAGGGCGTACTCCTACGAGCAGTACTTC. Its protein is CSVILRDRAYSYEQYF.

The V gene is TRBV27, the J gene TRBJ1-1, with 10 bases fitting TRBD1. CDR1 and CDR2 from the germline V gene are MNHEY and SMNVEV (reference sequence). Trimming cost V 5 bases and J 0 bases; bases outside gene matches: 9. This CDR3 spans 17 amino acids. In DNA, the CDR3 is TGTGCCAGCAGTCCCCTATGGGACAGGGGATTGAACACTGAAGCTTTCTTT. It codes for CASSPLWDRGLNTEAFF.

This chain uses TRBV10-3 with TRBJ1-5; D gene ambiguous. CDR3 length: 14 amino acids. Germline V gene data show CDR1 as ENHRY and CDR2 as SYGVKD. Trimming took off 4 bases at V and 4 bases at J, with 11 bases between the two ends. The CDR3 sequence: CAISGEATNQPQHF. The DNA of the CDR3 is TGTGCCATCAGTGGAGAGGCCACAAATCAGCCCCAGCATTTT.

This clonotype was seen more than once but under ten times. The chain recombines TRBV3-1 with TRBJ2-5; TRBD1 agrees at 8 bases. Trimming cost V 4 bases and J 3 bases; bases outside gene matches: 1. The V gene's germline CDR1 is LGHDT and CDR2 YNNKEL (reference sequence). The CDR3 totals 13 residues. This CDR3 is CASSLDREETQYF. CDR3 bases: TGTGCCAGCAGCCTGGACAGGGAAGAGACCCAGTACTTC.

CDR3 protein: CSARDLSGGQETQYF. Here the CDR3 DNA reads TGCAGTGCTAGAGATTTAAGCGGGGGGCAAGAGACCCAGTACTTC. The V and J genes are TRBV20-1 and TRBJ2-5; 9 positions agree with TRBD2. Trimming cost V 0 bases and J 2 bases; bases outside gene matches: 4. Germline CDR1 is DFQATT and CDR2 is SNEGSKA (reference sequence). The CDR3 sequence is 15 residues long.

This sequence joins TRBV7-9 and TRBJ2-3; D is possibly TRBD2 (5 bases). Trimming pared 4 bases from V and 3 bases from J, leaving 14 bases between. CDR3 size: 15 residues. Germline V gene lookup returns CDR1 SEHNR and CDR2 FQNEAQ (reference sequence). CDR3 amino acids: CASSSTRVGTDTQYF. The CDR3 DNA follows: TGTGCCAGCAGCTCAACTAGGGTCGGAACAGATACGCAGTATTTT.

The rearrangement joins TRBV27 to TRBJ1-2; D not certain. V was cut by 5 bases and J by 0 bases, with 16 bases left in between. From germline, CDR1 is MNHEY and CDR2 SMNVEV (reference sequence). The length of the CDR3 is 16 residues. The CDR3 loop reads CASSALPTGANYGYTF. Here the CDR3 DNA reads TGTGCCAGCAGTGCCCTCCCCACGGGAGCTAACTATGGCTACACCTTC.

The CDR3 loop reads CASSDQAGGPTDTQYF. CDR3 sequence (DNA): TGTGCCAGCAGTGACCAAGCGGGGGGCCCCACAGATACGCAGTATTTT. This chain links TRBV6-4 with TRBJ2-3, with TRBD2 identical over 9 bases. The CDR3 covers 16 residues. The V and J ends lost 2 bases and 2 bases, in that order; junction bases with no gene match: 5. Germline assignment: CDR1 MRHNA and CDR2 SNTAGT.

V is TRBV4-1 and J is TRBJ1-5; no firm D call. Between the trimmed V and J ends, which lost 0 bases and 3 bases, there was a span of 9 bases. The CDR3 loop spans 15 amino acids. CDR1 is MGHRA, CDR2 YSYEKL, per germline. CDR3 sequence reads: CASSQEGVNNQPQHF. Here the CDR3 DNA reads TGCGCCAGCAGCCAAGAGGGAGTAAACAATCAGCCCCAGCATTTT.

DNA for the CDR3: TGTGCCAGCAGCACCCGACAGGGCCCCGAATACAATGAGCAGTTCTTC. Translated: CASSTRQGPEYNEQFF. The rearrangement links TRBV11-2 to TRBJ2-1; 7 nucleotides align to TRBD1. Germline CDR1 is SGHAT and CDR2 is FQNNGV. V lost 5 bases to trimming and J lost 4 bases; unmatched junction nucleotides: 11. This CDR3 is 16 amino acids long.

The DNA for the CDR3 is TGTGCCACCAGTGATTCAGGGGGCCATGAGCAGTTCTTC. Its protein product is CATSDSGGHEQFF. The chain carries TRBV24-1 and TRBJ2-1, with 8 bases identical to TRBD1. Germline assignment: CDR1 KGHDR and CDR2 SFDVKD. The CDR3 has 13 residues. The trim removed 2 bases at V and 8 bases at J, leaving 1 base unmatched.

The chain joins TRBV5-1 to TRBJ1-1; no firm D call. V lost 4 bases to trimming and J lost 7 bases, with 11 bases between them. Germline V gives CDR1 SGHRS, CDR2 YFSETQ. The CDR3 length is 12 residues. The CDR3 loop reads CASSTGPFEAFF. The CDR3 region has the DNA TGCGCCAGCAGCACTGGACCTTTTGAAGCTTTCTTT. Filled out from reference TRBV5-1 and TRBJ1-1, the complete variable domain reads KAGVTQTPRYLIKTRGQQVTLSCSPISGHRSVSWYQQTPGQGLQFLFEYFSETQRNKGNFPGRFSGRQFSNSRSEMNVSTLELGDSALYLCASSTGPFEAFFGQGTRLTVV.

The chain uses TRBV7-6 and TRBJ2-7, with 7 nucleotides matching TRBD1. Germline V gene data show CDR1 as SGHVS and CDR2 as FNYEAQ. V shed 5 bases, J shed 6 bases, and the junction held 13 bases outside the gene matches. The CDR3 length is 15 residues. The CDR3 loop reads CASSLRQGVFSEQYF. In DNA, the CDR3 is TGTGCCAGCAGCCTCCGACAGGGTGTCTTCTCCGAGCAGTACTTC.

J is TRBJ2-5 and V is TRBV7-9, with 12 bases fitting TRBD2. The CDR3 is made up of 17 amino acids. Germline values: CDR1 SEHNR, CDR2 FQNEAQ (reference sequence). Trimming at V came to 4 bases and at J to 1 base, leaving 7 bases not matched to a gene. This chain's CDR3 is CASSSPTSGRSQETQYF. CDR3 bases: TGTGCCAGCAGCTCGCCCACTAGCGGGAGGTCCCAAGAGACCCAGTACTTC.

This chain connects TRBV27 to TRBJ1-2; no firm D call. This CDR3 comprises 12 residues. CDR1 MNHEY and CDR2 SMNVEV come from the germline V gene (reference sequence). Trimming removed 4 bases from V and 7 bases from J, with 10 bases in between. CDR3 sequence reads: CASSSPLGGYTF. DNA for the CDR3: TGTGCCAGCAGTTCTCCCTTAGGTGGCTACACCTTC.

V is TRBV4-1 and J is TRBJ2-1; 7 nucleotides line up with TRBD2. V lost 3 bases and J lost 10; bases outside the gene matches: 6. The CDR3 is 13 residues long. Germline CDR1 and CDR2: MGHRA and YSYEKL. CDR3 sequence reads: CASSHPTSDEQFF. CDR3 in DNA: TGCGCCAGCAGCCACCCAACTAGCGACGAGCAGTTCTTC.

V usage is TRBV9 and J usage is TRBJ2-3; TRBD2 aligns across 7 bases. CDR3 length equals 16 residues. Trimming removed 4 bases from V and 6 bases from J; junction bases left unmatched: 14. Germline CDR1 reads SGDLS; CDR2 reads YYNGEE. CDR3: CASSSIWGGSTDTQYF. DNA for the CDR3: TGTGCCAGCAGCTCCATCTGGGGAGGGTCTACTGATACGCAGTATTTT.

V is TRBV1 and J is TRBJ2-6. TRBV1 has pseudogene status. This CDR3 is 18 amino acids long. The CDR3 nucleotides read TGCACCAGCAGGTCGCCAGGTTTGTGCAAAAGTCGGGCCAACGTCCTGACTTTC. Encoded protein: CTSRSPGLCKSRANVLTF.

The chain uses TRBV3-1 and TRBJ2-1, with 7 positions matching TRBD2. Germline V gives CDR1 LGHDT, CDR2 YNNKEL (reference sequence). CDR3 length: 15 residues. V was clipped by 1 base and J by 1 base; unmatched bases: 1. The CDR3 DNA is TGTGCCAGCAGCCAAGGGACTAGTTCCTACAATGAGCAGTTCTTC. It codes for CASSQGTSSYNEQFF.

This sequence joins TRBV7-9 and TRBJ2-1; D ambiguous. Per germline, CDR1 SEHNR and CDR2 FQNEAQ (reference sequence). The CDR3 is made up of 15 amino acids. V lost 6 bases to trimming and J lost 3 bases, with 15 bases between them. The CDR3 is CASRSGAINYNEQFF. The CDR3 nucleotides are TGTGCCAGCAGGTCAGGAGCTATAAACTACAATGAGCAGTTCTTC.

The gene calls are TRBV7-2 and TRBJ2-3; either TRBD1 or TRBD2 may fit D (6 bases each). This CDR3 contains 15 residues. The germline V gene has CDR1 SGHTA and CDR2 FQGNSA. Deletions cut 2 bases from V and 5 bases from J, with 14 bases between. The CDR3 here is CASSLSLGGRDTQYF. CDR3 coding DNA: TGTGCCAGCAGCTTATCCCTGGGGGGCAGAGATACGCAGTATTTT.

The chain links TRBV24-1 to TRBJ2-5; perhaps TRBD2 as D (5 bases). CDR1 is KGHDR, CDR2 SFDVKD, per germline. The germline V and J ends were trimmed by 3 bases and 2 bases, with 15 bases remaining between them. The CDR3 covers 16 residues. CDR3 DNA: TGTGCCACCAGTGATCCTTTCGGGGAGAGGCAAGAGACCCAGTACTTC. Its translation is CATSDPFGERQETQYF.

The genes are TRBV12-3 or TRBV12-4 and TRBJ2-7, with no clear D. This CDR3 is built from 12 residues. Trimming stripped 1 base from V and 5 bases from J, with 6 bases between. The CDR3: CASSLVPHEQYF. CDR3 bases: TGTGCCAGCAGTTTAGTCCCCCACGAGCAGTACTTC.

This chain links TRBV28 with TRBJ1-2; D perhaps matches TRBD1 (5 bases). This CDR3 comprises 14 residues. Germline V gene data show CDR1 as MDHEN and CDR2 as SYDVKM. V was pared by 4 bases and J by 6 bases, with 15 bases between. Here the CDR3 DNA reads TGTGCCAGCAGTTCTTCAGTGGGGCGAAATGGCTACACCTTC. It is translated as CASSSSVGRNGYTF.